These 23 T cell receptor beta chains originate from one sample sequenced in a study of technical replicates of blood from a few donors. The data were produced by immunoSEQ multiplex PCR, yet TCRdb's version contains in-frame clones alone and is incomplete. There are tens of thousands of clones in the sample; about nine tenths occur only once, and approximately 0.4% lies in the top ten. The sequenced sample was T cells isolated from PBMCs. These receptors were obtained from a human donor in good health.

The chain is built from TRBV2 and TRBJ1-1, with 7 positions matching TRBD1. V shed 2 bases and J 2 bases; nucleotides not matched to a gene: 14. CDR1 is SNHLY, CDR2 FYNNEI, per germline. This CDR3 has 18 residues. CDR3 sequence reads: CASSEFILIDRVNTEAFF. In nucleotides, the CDR3 is TGTGCCAGCAGTGAATTTATCCTTATAGACAGGGTCAACACTGAAGCTTTCTTT.

This chain joins TRBV19 and TRBJ2-7; maybe TRBD2 (5 bases). This CDR3 spans 11 amino acids. Trimming stripped 7 bases from V and 7 bases from J, with 11 bases between. Germline values: CDR1 LNHDA, CDR2 SQIVND (reference sequence). The CDR3 region is CASTYGEEQYF. CDR3 nucleotides: TGTGCCAGTACCTATGGGGAGGAGCAGTACTTC.

The rearrangement joins TRBV4-2 to TRBJ1-1; D unresolved. Trimming took 0 bases from V and 5 from J, leaving 16 bases between them. This CDR3 spans 16 amino acids. Germline CDR1 reads LGHNA; CDR2 reads YNFKEQ. This CDR3 reads CASSQDMTVRGTEAFF. As DNA, the CDR3 is TGTGCCAGCAGCCAAGATATGACGGTTCGGGGAACTGAAGCTTTCTTT.

The rearrangement links TRBV7-9 to TRBJ2-7; 13 nucleotides agree with TRBD2. The germline gives CDR1 SEHNR, CDR2 FQNEAQ (reference sequence). The CDR3 runs 15 residues. V trimming: 6 bases; J trimming: 6 bases; junction bases outside the gene matches: 8. CDR3 amino acids: CASSKGLAGVGEQYF. CDR3 nucleotides: TGTGCCAGCAGTAAAGGACTAGCGGGAGTGGGCGAGCAGTACTTC.

The CDR3 sequence is CASSLTGGAGEKLFF. CDR3 sequence (DNA): TGTGCCAGCAGCTTAACAGGGGGCGCGGGTGAAAAACTGTTTTTT. V is TRBV11-2 and J is TRBJ1-4, with TRBD1 matching over 9 bases. Germline CDR1 reads SGHAT; CDR2 reads FQNNGV. The CDR3 has 15 residues. The ends lost 2 bases at V and 7 bases at J; junction bases unmatched: 5.

V and J are TRBV11-3 and TRBJ2-3, with a tentative D call TRBD2 (6 bases). CDR1 is SGHNT and CDR2 is YENEEA in the germline V gene. The CDR3 sequence is 14 residues long. The V gene lost 5 bases and the J gene lost 3 bases, with 12 bases spanning the gap. The CDR3, as DNA: TGTGCCAGCAGCCAAAAGCGGGTTACAGATACGCAGTATTTT. As protein: CASSQKRVTDTQYF.

The chain links TRBV4-3 to TRBJ2-1; TRBD1 matches at 7 bases. The ends lost 5 bases at V and 6 bases at J; junction bases unmatched: 7. The CDR3 sequence is 14 residues long. Germline CDR1 reads LGHNA; CDR2 reads YSLEER. The DNA of the CDR3 is TGCGCCAGCAGCGGAGGACAGGAGTTCAATGAGCAGTTCTTC. Its protein is CASSGGQEFNEQFF.

The genes are TRBV18 and TRBJ2-7; 9 bases are a match to TRBD1. Trimming took 2 bases from V and 2 from J; bases not matched to a gene: 4. CDR1 and CDR2 (germline): KGHSH, LQKENI. CDR3 length: 15 amino acids. CDR3 sequence (DNA): TGTGCCAGCTCACCAGCCGGGACAGGGACCTACGAGCAGTACTTC. Encoded protein: CASSPAGTGTYEQYF.

The chain couples TRBV4-3 to TRBJ1-1; D gene ambiguous. Germline-derived CDR1 and CDR2 are LGHNA and YSLEER. The CDR3 consists of 14 residues. Trimming took 0 bases from V and 11 from J, leaving 16 bases between them. The CDR3 region has the DNA TGCGCCAGCAGCCAAGATTTAGAGACAAAAAGGGCTTTCTTT. Residues: CASSQDLETKRAFF.

This chain connects TRBV11-2 to TRBJ2-7, with D uncertain. The CDR3 runs to 12 residues. V was clipped by 5 bases and J by 3 bases, with 8 bases between them. The germline gives CDR1 SGHAT, CDR2 FQNNGV. In nucleotides, the CDR3 is TGTGCCAGCAGCATACAGTACTACGAGCAGTACTTC. This codes for CASSIQYYEQYF.

The rearrangement links TRBV11-2 to TRBJ1-1; D possibly corresponds to TRBD1 (6 bases). V was clipped by 3 bases and J by 4 bases, with 21 bases between them. Germline V CDR1 and CDR2: SGHAT, FQNNGV. The CDR3 loop spans 17 amino acids. The CDR3 DNA sequence: TGTGCCAGCAGCTTTACAGGGAGATTGGATAGGAGCACTGAAGCTTTCTTT. Residues: CASSFTGRLDRSTEAFF.

The V call is TRBV19, the J call TRBJ2-7, with 10 bases fitting TRBD1. This CDR3 spans 15 amino acids. Germline values: CDR1 LNHDA, CDR2 SQIVND (reference sequence). With 3 bases clipped from V and 4 bases from J, the junction kept 6 bases outside the gene matches. In DNA, the CDR3 is TGTGCCAGTAGTATTTTCGGACAGGGGGGTTACGAGCAGTACTTC. It translates to CASSIFGQGGYEQYF.

V and J are TRBV20-1 and TRBJ2-5; a possible D gene is TRBD2 (5 bases). Trimming pared 6 bases from V and 2 bases from J, leaving 7 bases between. The CDR3 is 11 amino acids. CDR1 and CDR2 (germline): DFQATT, SNEGSKA (reference sequence). Here the CDR3 DNA reads TGCAGTGCCGGGGTTCAAGAGACCCAGTACTTC. Protein product: CSAGVQETQYF.

V usage is TRBV11-3 and J usage is TRBJ1-1; D is perhaps TRBD1 (5 bases). The ends were cut back, 6 bases at V and 4 bases at J, with 12 bases in the middle. The CDR3 sequence is 13 residues long. Per the germline V gene, CDR1 is SGHNT and CDR2 is YENEEA. The CDR3 region has the DNA TGTGCCAGCAGTCGTAATGGGGCCACTGAAGCTTTCTTT. Its protein is CASSRNGATEAFF.

This chain connects TRBV5-6 to TRBJ2-1; D remains ambiguous. CDR1 SGHDT and CDR2 YYEEEE come from the germline V gene. V lost 4 bases and J 6 bases, leaving 14 bases between the germline ends. This CDR3 comprises 14 residues. As DNA, the CDR3 is TGTGCCAGCAGCATGGGCTCATGGAGCAATGAGCAGTTCTTC. Translated, it gives CASSMGSWSNEQFF.

This chain links TRBV7-9 with TRBJ2-2; D not resolved. The V end lost 5 bases, the J end lost 3 bases, and 4 bases lay between the germline ends. The germline V gene has CDR1 SEHNR and CDR2 FQNEAQ (reference sequence). The CDR3 contains 12 residues. The DNA of the CDR3 is TGTGCCAGCAGCCCCTACACCGGGGAGCTGTTTTTT. Translating gives CASSPYTGELFF.

This rearrangement joins TRBV6-1 to TRBJ2-7; D is uncertain. Looked up from germline, CDR1 is MNHNS and CDR2 is SASEGT. There are 12 residues in the CDR3. V was shortened by 6 bases and J by 1 base, with 7 bases between the two germline ends. This CDR3 is CASSYTSYEQYF. The CDR3 nucleotides read TGTGCCAGCAGCTATACTTCCTACGAGCAGTACTTC.

The genes are TRBV6-5 and TRBJ2-7; a possible D gene is TRBD1 (6 bases). The germline gives CDR1 MNHEY, CDR2 SVGAGI. The CDR3 sequence is 14 residues long. Trimming stripped 0 bases from V and 3 bases from J, with 9 bases between. CDR3 DNA sequence: TGTGCCAGCAGTTACTCGCCAGGGGACTACGAGCAGTACTTC. Protein sequence: CASSYSPGDYEQYF.

The CDR3 reads CASSLGRVNYGYTF. CDR3 DNA: TGTGCCAGCAGCTTAGGCAGGGTTAACTATGGCTACACCTTC. This sequence joins TRBV7-9 and TRBJ1-2, with D possibly matching TRBD1 (5 bases). V was shortened by 1 base and J by 1 base, with 7 bases between the two germline ends. Germline V lookup: CDR1 SEHNR, CDR2 FQNEAQ (reference sequence). This CDR3 is built from 14 residues.

This clone was observed a single time. The CDR3 is CASRLTGGVLYEQYF. The CDR3 DNA is TGTGCCAGCAGATTAACAGGGGGCGTCCTTTACGAGCAGTACTTC. The chain has TRBV6-5 and TRBJ2-7; 9 bases fit TRBD1. V trimming: 6 bases; J trimming: 4 bases; junction bases outside the gene matches: 10. The CDR3 contains 15 residues. Germline CDR1 reads MNHEY; CDR2 reads SVGAGI.

This chain connects TRBV27 to TRBJ1-1; 7 nucleotides agree with TRBD1. The germline CDR1 and CDR2 sequences are MNHEY and SMNVEV (reference sequence). The CDR3 runs to 15 residues. Germline trimming cut 7 bases from V and 6 bases from J; bases unmatched to any gene: 14. CDR3 in DNA: TGTGCCAGCACCCTAACCCCAACAGGGGCCCCTGAAGCTTTCTTT. It translates to CASTLTPTGAPEAFF.

Only one count was recorded for this clone. The rearrangement uses TRBV6-5 and TRBJ2-7; 7 bases fit TRBD1. The CDR3 has 11 amino acids. V lost 4 bases to trimming and J lost 6 bases; unmatched junction nucleotides: 0. Germline V gives CDR1 MNHEY, CDR2 SVGAGI. The CDR3, as DNA: TGTGCCAGCAGTTCAGGGGGCGAGCAGTACTTC. Its translation is CASSSGGEQYF.

V gene TRBV30 combines with J gene TRBJ1-4; TRBD1 is a possible D gene (5 bases). The CDR3 is 13 amino acids. Germline V gene sequence: CDR1 GTSNPN, CDR2 SVGIG (reference sequence). CDR3 DNA sequence: TGTGGCCTGGATGCAGGGATCGGTGAAAAACTGTTTTTT. This translates into CGLDAGIGEKLFF.